The T cell receptor beta chain described here comes from a study of blood T cell repertoires in COVID-19. Study overall: From T cells, B-cell-depleted T cells, or PBMCs came the material, which was cDNA or gDNA.

Assay: immunoSEQ multiplex PCR; the TCRdb copy retains only in-frame clones and omits some. The table has 300,000 or so clones, approximately 88% seen once. This clone has a single count. The length of the CDR3 is 14 residues. In germline, CDR1 is MNHNS, CDR2 SASEGT. V dropped 3 bases and J dropped 0 bases, with 8 bases sitting between them. The TCR was taken from a young man who had recovered from COVID-19. Sample: peripheral blood. The rearrangement links TRBV6-1 to TRBJ1-1; D is undetermined. CDR3 bases: TGTGCCAGCAGTGAGGTCTATTTGAACACTGAAGCTTTCTTT. Protein product: CASSEVYLNTEAFF.